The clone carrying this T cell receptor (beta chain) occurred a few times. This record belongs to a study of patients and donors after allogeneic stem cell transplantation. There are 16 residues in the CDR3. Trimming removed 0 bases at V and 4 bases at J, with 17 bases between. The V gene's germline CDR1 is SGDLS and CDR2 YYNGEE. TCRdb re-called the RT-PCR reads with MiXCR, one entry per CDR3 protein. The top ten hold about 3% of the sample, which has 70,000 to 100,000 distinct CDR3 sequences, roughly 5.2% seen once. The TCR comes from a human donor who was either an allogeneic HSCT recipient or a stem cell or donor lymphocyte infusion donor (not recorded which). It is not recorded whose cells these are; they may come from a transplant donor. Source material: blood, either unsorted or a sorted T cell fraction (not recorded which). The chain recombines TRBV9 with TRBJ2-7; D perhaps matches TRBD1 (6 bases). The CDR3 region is CASSVDLEDSPYEQYF. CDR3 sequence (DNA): TGTGCCAGCAGCGTAGATCTTGAGGACAGTCCTTACGAGCAGTACTTC.